The 12 T cell receptor beta chains below all came from one sample that was sequenced in a study of blood T cell repertoires in COVID-19. Data came from immunoSEQ multiplex PCR; TCRdb stores just in-frame clones and leaves some out. Here the sample spans 55,000 to 90,000 clones, around 89% being singletons. Source material: peripheral blood. The receptors come from a human donor in a cohort sampled during active COVID-19.

V is TRBV7-2 and J is TRBJ2-3; 8 bases match TRBD1. CDR3 size: 17 residues. Trimming at V came to 5 bases and at J to 2 bases, leaving 12 bases not matched to a gene. The germline V gene encodes CDR1 SGHTA and CDR2 FQGNSA. The CDR3 sequence: CASSPRPRTGNTDTQYF. The CDR3 DNA follows: TGTGCCAGCAGCCCGAGGCCCCGGACAGGGAACACAGATACGCAGTATTTT. The variable domain in full, completed from reference TRBV7-2 and TRBJ2-3, reads GAGVSQSPSNKVTEKGKDVELRCDPISGHTALYWYRQSLGQGLEFLIYFQGNSAPDKSGLPSDRFSAERTGGSVSTLTIQRTQQEDSAVYLCASSPRPRTGNTDTQYFGPGTRLTVL.

The J gene is TRBJ2-2, the V gene TRBV18, with TRBD1 matching over 8 bases. This CDR3 is 16 amino acids long. The J segment lost 6 bases and the V segment lost 1 base, leaving 7 bases of the junction unmatched. In germline, CDR1 is KGHSH, CDR2 LQKENI. CDR3 sequence reads: CASSPQRQGSAGELFF. CDR3 sequence (DNA): TGTGCCAGCTCACCACAGAGACAGGGGTCCGCCGGGGAGCTGTTTTTT. Full variable domain (rest looked up from reference TRBV18 and TRBJ2-2): NAGVMQNPRHLVRRRGQEARLRCSPMKGHSHVYWYRQLPEEGLKFMVYLQKENIIDESGMPKERFSAEFPKEGPSILRIQQVVRGDSAAYFCASSPQRQGSAGELFFGEGSRLTVL.

This CDR3 reads CASSLDQLYYEQYV. The CDR3, as DNA: TGTGCCAGCAGCTTAGATCAACTTTACTACGAGCAGTACGTC. The rearrangement uses TRBV11-2 and TRBJ2-7; no clear D gene. The CDR3 contains 14 residues. Trimming pared 0 bases from V and 3 bases from J, leaving 9 bases between. Germline V lookup: CDR1 SGHAT, CDR2 FQNNGV.

This clone was recorded a few times. The chain carries TRBV5-4 and TRBJ2-5; 10 bases are shared with TRBD2. Germline V CDR1 and CDR2: SGHNT, YYREEE (reference sequence). The CDR3 loop spans 14 amino acids. The V segment lost 0 bases and the J segment 4 bases; nucleotides outside the gene matches: 0. The CDR3, as DNA: TGTGCCAGCAGCTTGGGACTAGCGGGAGAGACCCAGTACTTC. Translation gives CASSLGLAGETQYF. Full variable domain (missing parts from reference TRBV5-4 and TRBJ2-5): ETGVTQSPTHLIKTRGQQVTLRCSSQSGHNTVSWYQQALGQGPQFIFQYYREEENGRGNFPPRFSGLQFPNYSSELNVNALELDDSALYLCASSLGLAGETQYFGPGTRLLVL.

This clone has a single count. The rearrangement joins TRBV6-6 to TRBJ2-3; 9 bases line up with TRBD1. The CDR3 loop spans 15 amino acids. The J segment lost 6 bases and the V segment lost 5 bases, leaving 9 bases of the junction unmatched. Germline CDR1 is MNHNY and CDR2 is SVGAGI (reference sequence). The CDR3 nucleotides read TGTGCCAGCAGTGATAACAGGGGGCGCTTTGATACGCAGTATTTT. Amino acid sequence: CASSDNRGRFDTQYF.

The chain joins TRBV28 to TRBJ1-2; D call uncertain. The length of the CDR3 is 13 residues. Looked up from germline, CDR1 is MDHEN and CDR2 is SYDVKM. V was shortened by 2 bases and J by 4 bases, with 8 bases between the two germline ends. DNA of the CDR3: TGTGCCAGCAGTTTAATACAGAGCTATGGCTACACCTTC. Translation: CASSLIQSYGYTF.

The chain has TRBV27 and TRBJ2-7; 11 nucleotides align to TRBD1. Germline CDR1 and CDR2: MNHEY and SMNVEV (reference sequence). Trimming took 5 bases from V and 3 from J; bases not matched to a gene: 9. The CDR3 covers 16 residues. The CDR3 region is CASSRTPGTGGYEQYF. For the CDR3, the DNA is TGTGCCAGCAGTCGTACCCCCGGGACAGGGGGCTACGAGCAGTACTTC.

This chain joins TRBV5-1 and TRBJ1-1, with 7 positions matching TRBD1. CDR3 size: 17 residues. J lost 4 bases, V lost 6 bases, and 18 bases had no gene match. Germline CDR1 reads SGHRS; CDR2 reads YFSETQ. The CDR3 sequence: CASTPSRGTEISTEAFF. CDR3 nucleotides: TGCGCCAGCACACCCAGCCGGGGGACAGAGATAAGCACTGAAGCTTTCTTT.

This chain connects TRBV11-2 to TRBJ2-3, with D possibly being TRBD2 (5 bases). CDR3 length: 13 residues. Germline CDR1 reads SGHAT; CDR2 reads FQNNGV. V lost 5 bases, J lost 3 bases, and 9 bases lay in between. This chain's CDR3 is CASSAPGTDTQYF. In DNA, the CDR3 is TGTGCCAGCAGCGCTCCGGGAACAGATACGCAGTATTTT.

The gene calls are TRBV6-5 and TRBJ2-7; D is uncertain. With 8 bases removed from V and 6 bases from J, the gap between germline ends came to 17 bases. The CDR3 spans 13 residues. Germline V gives CDR1 MNHEY, CDR2 SVGAGI. CDR3 protein: CASARLPFTEQYF. The CDR3, as DNA: TGTGCCAGCGCTAGACTGCCTTTCACCGAGCAGTACTTC.

CDR3 sequence reads: CASSRGTSGGASSTDTQYF. For the CDR3, the DNA is TGCGCCAGCAGCCGAGGGACTAGCGGGGGAGCTTCTAGCACAGATACGCAGTATTTT. This sequence joins TRBV5-1 and TRBJ2-3; 14 positions agree with TRBD2. Germline CDR1 and CDR2: SGHRS and YFSETQ. This CDR3 contains 19 residues. V dropped 4 bases and J dropped 0; count of bases not matched to a gene: 10.

The chain combines TRBV10-3 with TRBJ2-1; TRBD2 might be the D (6 bases). There are 14 residues in the CDR3. Per germline, CDR1 ENHRY and CDR2 SYGVKD. Trimming removed 4 bases from V and 15 bases from J, with 22 bases in between. The CDR3 DNA reads TGTGCCATCAGTGCGGGTGGACTCCTACTAGCCCCGTTCTTC. It yields the protein CAISAGGLLLAPFF.